These 7 T cell receptor beta chains were sequenced from one sample in a study of cytomegalovirus exposure and HLA in healthy donors (dated by TCRdb to about 2017). Library generation was performed with the immunoSEQ multiplex PCR assay. The multiplex PCR relied on a mix of 60 forward primers for TCR Vbeta segments and 13 reverse primers for TCR Jbeta segments. This is the immuneACCESS table as TCRdb keeps it, with only in-frame sequences that have V and J called. A part of the clones is gone; compared with another copy, unresolved V genes explain less than half, and the rest is unexplained. A total of some 100,000 clones appear in this sample, 65% to 80% of them only once. The ten largest clones represent over 3.5% of the sample. The sequenced sample was PBMCs. The source of these receptors is a woman between 50 and 59 years old in good health and CMV-seropositive.

CDR3 sequence (DNA): TGTGCCAGCAGTTTAAACAGCTACGAGCAGTACTTC. Translated: CASSLNSYEQYF. The gene calls are TRBV6-1 and TRBJ2-7; D gene unclear. Germline lookup yields CDR1 MNHNS and CDR2 SASEGT. The V end lost 5 bases, the J end lost 3 bases, and 8 bases lay between the germline ends. The CDR3 has 12 residues.

This chain links TRBV27 with TRBJ2-1; D uncertain. Between the trimmed V and J ends, which lost 6 bases and 5 bases, there was a span of 17 bases. The CDR3 is 15 amino acids. Germline V gene lookup returns CDR1 MNHEY and CDR2 SMNVEV (reference sequence). The CDR3 DNA is TGTGCCAGCAGCCTTTATTTAGCTCCTAACAATGAGCAGTTCTTC. Protein: CASSLYLAPNNEQFF.

J is TRBJ2-5 and V is TRBV11-1; 10 positions match TRBD2. This CDR3 comprises 15 residues. Germline CDR1 SGHAT, CDR2 FQDESV (reference sequence). Trimming cost V 5 bases and J 2 bases; bases outside gene matches: 5. CDR3 region: CASSTSSGGQETQYF. The CDR3 DNA reads TGTGCCAGCAGCACCTCTAGCGGGGGACAAGAGACCCAGTACTTC.

The chain joins TRBV12-5 to TRBJ1-5, with TRBD1 identical over 8 bases. The CDR3 has 15 amino acids. With V trimmed by 1 base and J by 7 bases, 6 bases remained unmatched. Germline CDR1 LGHNT, CDR2 FRNRAP. DNA of the CDR3: TGTGCTAGTGGTTTGGCAGGGGGCGCAGGACAGCCCCAGCATTTT. Translated: CASGLAGGAGQPQHF.

This clone was counted only a few times. This rearrangement joins TRBV2 to TRBJ1-2; 10 positions match TRBD1. The length of the CDR3 is 14 residues. Looked up from germline, CDR1 is SNHLY and CDR2 is FYNNEI. With 10 bases clipped from V and 0 bases from J, the junction kept 5 bases outside the gene matches. CDR3 sequence: CATRDRGTNYGYTF. For the CDR3, the DNA is TGTGCCACCCGGGACAGGGGAACTAACTATGGCTACACCTTC.

The chain has TRBV19 and TRBJ1-5, with 10 bases aligning to TRBD1. V lost 7 bases and J lost 9; bases outside the gene matches: 12. The CDR3 extends over 15 amino acids. Germline CDR1 is LNHDA and CDR2 is SQIVND (reference sequence). DNA of the CDR3: TGTGCCAGTATCCCTGCCGGGACAGGGGTACGGCCCCAGCATTTT. Its translation: CASIPAGTGVRPQHF.

Only a few counts were recorded for this clone. This rearrangement joins TRBV27 to TRBJ2-1; no clear D. The CDR3 has 15 amino acids. Trimming stripped 2 bases from V and 7 bases from J, with 15 bases between. The germline V gene has CDR1 MNHEY and CDR2 SMNVEV (reference sequence). The CDR3 loop is CASSLLDGTGNEQFF. The CDR3 coding sequence is TGTGCCAGCAGTTTACTTGATGGCACCGGGAATGAGCAGTTCTTC.